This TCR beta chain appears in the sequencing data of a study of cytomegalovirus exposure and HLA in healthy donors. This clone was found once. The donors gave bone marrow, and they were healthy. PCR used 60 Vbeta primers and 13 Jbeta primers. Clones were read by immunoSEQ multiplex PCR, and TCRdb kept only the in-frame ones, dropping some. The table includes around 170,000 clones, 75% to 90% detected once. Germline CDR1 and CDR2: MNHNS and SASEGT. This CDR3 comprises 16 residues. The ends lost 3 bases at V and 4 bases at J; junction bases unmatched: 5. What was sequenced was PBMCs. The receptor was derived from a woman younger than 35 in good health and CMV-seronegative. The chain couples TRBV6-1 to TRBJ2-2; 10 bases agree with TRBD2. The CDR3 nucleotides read TGTGCCAGCAGTGACGGAGCGGGAGGGGGCACCGGGGAGCTGTTTTTT. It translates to CASSDGAGGGTGELFF.